This is a list of T cell receptor beta chains from one sample in a study of shared clonotypes between healthy human individuals. Libraries were prepared by immunoSEQ multiplex PCR; TCRdb keeps only in-frame clonotypes and omits some of them. This table holds 780,000 or so clones, 72% found once. The sample comprised memory CD4+ T cells sorted from blood. The receptors originated from a woman aged 30 to 39 in good health. The CDR3 runs from the conserved cysteine through the conserved F or W. The order of the fields is V gene, clone size, J gene, CDR3 protein. Only some rows state a clone size, as once, few, many or a class for expanded clones.

TRBV19	.	TRBJ2-1	CASSLGTSGFNEQFF
TRBV11-2	.	TRBJ2-3	CASSLARDLTFTDTQYF
TRBV5-1	once	TRBJ1-5	CASSLEGRGQPQHF
TRBV5-1	.	TRBJ2-7	CASSSTREGIYEQYF
TRBV5-1	once	TRBJ2-7	CASSLGTGIDEQYF
TRBV9	many	TRBJ2-3	CASSPPDRGTDTQYF
TRBV11-2	.	TRBJ2-3	CASSLVPSGSGDTQYF
TRBV29-1	.	TRBJ2-7	CSVEGNTYEQYF
TRBV28	once	TRBJ1-5	CASSLGGGLGQPQHF
TRBV28	.	TRBJ2-6	CASSPGQGNARFSGANVLTF
TRBV5-4	.	TRBJ1-4	CASSFGAGSNEKLFF
TRBV7-2	.	TRBJ1-1	CASSRDRGNTEAFF
TRBV2	few	TRBJ2-7	CASTSGQGTYEQYF
TRBV7-9	many	TRBJ2-7	CASGPTGLYEQYF
TRBV21-1	.	TRBJ2-1	CASSKEGGTAGLAVALSYNEQFF
TRBV19	.	TRBJ1-4	CASRRLATNEKLFF
TRBV7-2	few	TRBJ1-2	CASSWTGTLGYTF
TRBV7-9	.	TRBJ2-1	CASSLGYPSGNQNEQFF
TRBV2	.	TRBJ2-7	CASSRGSLSYEQYF
TRBV5-4	.	TRBJ1-2	CASSLVPLDGYTF
TRBV4-1	.	TRBJ1-2	CASSQDWGYGYTF
TRBV6-4	.	TRBJ1-5	CASRGGYQPQHF
TRBV11-2	few	TRBJ2-7	CASSLGLLYEQYF
TRBV10-3	few	TRBJ2-7	CAISVTGDEQYF
TRBV5-1	.	TRBJ1-4	CASRRDLATNEKLFF
TRBV10-3	once	TRBJ2-7	CAIRTSGWGNEQYF